Presented here are 24 T cell receptor beta chains from one specimen sequenced in a study of T cell repertoires in cytomegalovirus infection. No cognate antigen is known for these TCRs. TCRdb redid the calling of the reads with MiXCR, one entry per CDR3 protein. The repertoire includes approximately 990,000 distinct CDR3 sequences, approximately 32% of them detected once, and roughly an eighth sits in the top ten. Sequencing was performed on cultured CD8+ T cells from PBMCs, taken from culture after CMV antigen stimulation. The receptors stem from a human donor in good health (CMV status not recorded). Some clones in this sample may be carry-over from other donors' samples.

This clonotype was seen more than once but under ten times. A junction end diverges from the germline sequence, so it may reflect a read error. The chain is built from TRBV7-7 and TRBJ2-2, with 8 bases that match TRBD2. Germline lookup yields CDR1 SSHAT and CDR2 FNYEAQ (reference sequence). This CDR3 contains 14 residues. As DNA, the CDR3 is TGTGCTAGCAGCTTAGCGGGGAGGAACGGGGAGCTGTTTTTT. Its translation: CASSLAGRNGELFF.

This clonotype was counted a few times. CDR3: CSARVEGSYEQYV. The CDR3, as DNA: TGCAGTGCTAGAGTCGAGGGGTCCTACGAGCAGTACGTC. This rearrangement joins TRBV20-1 to TRBJ2-7, with D perhaps TRBD1 or TRBD2 (5 bases each). The CDR3 runs to 13 residues. The V and J ends lost 1 base and 1 base respectively, with 8 bases between them. Germline V lookup: CDR1 DFQATT, CDR2 SNEGSKA (reference sequence).

The chain is built from TRBV9 and TRBJ2-1; 7 bases fit TRBD2. V shed 3 bases and J 4 bases; nucleotides not matched to a gene: 10. Looked up from germline, CDR1 is SGDLS and CDR2 is YYNGEE. The CDR3 loop spans 16 amino acids. The chain's CDR3 is CASSGSMFGRYNEQFF. The CDR3 bases are TGTGCCAGCAGCGGGTCTATGTTCGGGAGGTACAATGAGCAGTTCTTC.

This rearrangement joins TRBV9 to TRBJ1-1; D unclear. V dropped 0 bases and J dropped 4 bases, with 7 bases sitting between them. The CDR3 consists of 13 residues. The germline V gene has CDR1 SGDLS and CDR2 YYNGEE. The CDR3 loop reads CASSVAGLTEAFF. CDR3 sequence (DNA): TGTGCCAGCAGCGTAGCTGGGCTCACTGAAGCTTTCTTT.

This clonotype turned up a few times. The chain employs TRBV7-9 and TRBJ2-4; the match to TRBD2 covers 10 bases. The CDR3 is 14 residues long. Trimming cost V 4 bases and J 6 bases; bases outside gene matches: 3. CDR1 and CDR2 (germline): SEHNR, FQNEAQ (reference sequence). CDR3 loop: CASSSGTSANIQYF. In DNA, the CDR3 is TGTGCCAGCAGCTCCGGGACTAGCGCAAACATTCAGTACTTC.

This sequence joins TRBV9 and TRBJ1-5; 9 bases fit TRBD1. The CDR3 totals 14 residues. After removal of 3 bases from V and 5 bases from J, the junction contained 3 bases not matched to a gene. Looked up from germline, CDR1 is SGDLS and CDR2 is YYNGEE. In DNA, the CDR3 is TGTGCCAGCAGCGCTGGGACAGGGTATCAGCCCCAGCATTTT. Translating gives CASSAGTGYQPQHF.

CDR3 region: CASSSPRQSTGELFF. The CDR3 coding sequence is TGTGCCAGCAGCTCCCCCAGACAAAGCACCGGGGAGCTGTTTTTT. This rearrangement joins TRBV7-4 to TRBJ2-2; D ambiguous. CDR1 SGHVT and CDR2 SQSDAQ come from the germline V gene. The CDR3 spans 15 residues. V was pared by 4 bases and J by 4 bases, with 13 bases between.

This clonotype occurred a few times. The chain uses TRBV7-9 and TRBJ2-2; tentatively, D is TRBD1 (6 bases). The CDR3 runs to 17 residues. Germline V gives CDR1 SEHNR, CDR2 FQNEAQ (reference sequence). The V end was cut by 2 bases, the J end by 3 bases, with 16 bases between. This CDR3 is CASSLLGTGYHTGELFF. CDR3 DNA: TGTGCCAGCAGCTTATTGGGAACAGGGTATCACACCGGGGAGCTGTTTTTT.

This clonotype has only a few counts. This chain's CDR3 is CASSQVGGSYGYTF. CDR3 DNA: TGTGCCAGCAGCCAAGTTGGGGGGTCCTATGGCTACACCTTC. The V gene is TRBV3-1, the J gene TRBJ1-2, with a weak D call TRBD1 (5 bases). V was cut by 1 base and J by 4 bases, with 10 bases left in between. Germline lookup yields CDR1 LGHDT and CDR2 YNNKEL (reference sequence). The CDR3 covers 14 residues.

This clonotype has more than one count but fewer than ten. The gene calls are TRBV19 and TRBJ1-4; 7 positions agree with TRBD1. V lost 3 bases, J lost 7 bases, and 8 bases stayed unmatched. Germline V gene sequence: CDR1 LNHDA, CDR2 SQIVND (reference sequence). The CDR3 is made up of 15 amino acids. The CDR3 bases are TGTGCCAGTAGTATCTCCGGGACAGCGTTTGAAAAACTGTTTTTT. Encoded protein: CASSISGTAFEKLFF. Full variable domain (outside the CDR3, taken from reference TRBV19 and TRBJ1-4): DGGITQSPKYLFRKEGQNVTLSCEQNLNHDAMYWYRQDPGQGLRLIYYSQIVNDFQKGDIAEGYSVSREKKESFPLTVTSAQKNPTAFYLCASSISGTAFEKLFFGSGTQLSVL.

V gene TRBV13 combines with J gene TRBJ2-3; the D is unclear. The CDR3 is 14 amino acids. The V and J ends lost 3 bases and 2 bases respectively, with 9 bases between them. Per germline, CDR1 PRHDT and CDR2 FYEKMQ (reference sequence). The CDR3: CASSFRAYTDTQYF. Written as DNA, the CDR3 is TGTGCCAGCAGCTTCCGGGCCTACACAGATACGCAGTATTTT.

The genes are TRBV19 and TRBJ1-6; D is unresolved. This CDR3 region has 17 residues. V lost 0 bases and J lost 0, with 9 bases in between. Germline CDR1 LNHDA, CDR2 SQIVND (reference sequence). CDR3 sequence: CASSIEVRSSYNSPLHF. CDR3 sequence (DNA): TGTGCCAGTAGTATAGAGGTTCGGAGCTCCTATAATTCACCCCTCCACTTT. Full variable domain (remainder filled in from reference TRBV19 and TRBJ1-6): DGGITQSPKYLFRKEGQNVTLSCEQNLNHDAMYWYRQDPGQGLRLIYYSQIVNDFQKGDIAEGYSVSREKKESFPLTVTSAQKNPTAFYLCASSIEVRSSYNSPLHFGNGTRLTVT.

This clonotype was observed a few times. V gene TRBV7-3 combines with J gene TRBJ1-1; D is ambiguous. This CDR3 comprises 15 residues. V was trimmed by 0 bases and J by 1 base, leaving 9 bases between them. CDR1 SGHTA and CDR2 FQGTGA come from the germline V gene. CDR3 protein: CASSLTKSGNTEAFF. CDR3 in DNA: TGTGCCAGCAGCTTAACGAAGTCAGGGAACACTGAAGCTTTCTTT. Drawing the rest from reference TRBV7-3 and TRBJ1-1, the complete variable domain is GAGVSQTPSNKVTEKGKYVELRCDPISGHTALYWYRQSLGQGPEFLIYFQGTGAADDSGLPNDRFFAVRPEGSVSTLKIQRTERGDSAVYLCASSLTKSGNTEAFFGQGTRLTVV.

This chain uses TRBV5-4 with TRBJ1-2, with D perhaps TRBD1 (6 bases). The ends were cut back, 5 bases at V and 8 bases at J, with 16 bases in the middle. Germline-derived CDR1 and CDR2 are SGHNT and YYREEE (reference sequence). This CDR3 contains 13 residues. The CDR3 DNA is TGTGCCAGCAGACCGACAGGTCTTAACGGCTACACCTTC. This translates into CASRPTGLNGYTF.

V and J are TRBV7-3 and TRBJ2-5; the D gene is possibly TRBD2 (6 bases). The CDR3 has 16 amino acids. Germline V gene sequence: CDR1 SGHTA, CDR2 FQGTGA. V was clipped by 5 bases and J by 5 bases, with 21 bases between them. CDR3 loop: CASSGLLRGGGETQYF. The DNA of the CDR3 is TGTGCCAGCAGCGGTTTGCTTAGGGGAGGCGGGGAGACCCAGTACTTC.

The chain uses TRBV29-1 and TRBJ2-7; tentative D call: TRBD1 (6 bases). The length of the CDR3 is 15 residues. The germline gives CDR1 SQVTM, CDR2 ANQGSEA. The germline V and J ends were trimmed by 1 base and 0 bases, with 13 bases remaining between them. CDR3 in amino acids: CSVEGGQINSYEQYF. For the CDR3, the DNA is TGCAGCGTTGAAGGCGGACAGATTAACTCCTACGAGCAGTACTTC.

This chain joins TRBV20-1 and TRBJ1-2; D gene ambiguous. This CDR3 spans 14 amino acids. The germline CDR1 and CDR2 sequences are DFQATT and SNEGSKA (reference sequence). V was shortened by 0 bases and J by 9 bases, with 17 bases between the two germline ends. The DNA for the CDR3 is TGCAGTGCTAGAGAGAACCAACGAGGGCGGAGCTACACCTTC. Its translation is CSARENQRGRSYTF.

As to this clonotype: At one end, the junction sequence differs from germline, possibly due to a read error. This chain joins TRBV7-8 and TRBJ1-1, with D perhaps TRBD1 (6 bases). Germline V gene sequence: CDR1 SGHVS, CDR2 FQNEAQ. The CDR3 totals 12 residues. The CDR3 DNA is TGTGTCAGCAGCCCGCCGGGACACGAAGCTTTCTTT. Amino acid sequence: CVSSPPGHEAFF.

The CDR3 here is CASSSTGLAGGLDTQYF. The CDR3 DNA follows: TGTGCCAGCAGCTCTACCGGACTAGCGGGGGGTTTGGATACGCAGTATTTT. The rearrangement links TRBV6-2 or TRBV6-3 to TRBJ2-3; 14 bases agree with TRBD2. CDR1 MNHEY and CDR2 SVGEGT come from the germline V gene. The junction had 11 bases not matched to a gene; V was cut back by 6 bases and J by 6 bases. This CDR3 comprises 17 residues.

V usage is TRBV7-6 and J usage is TRBJ2-3; D might be TRBD2 (7 bases). V lost 5 bases, J lost 2 bases, and 17 bases lay in between. The germline gives CDR1 SGHVS, CDR2 FNYEAQ. The length of the CDR3 is 16 residues. The CDR3 DNA follows: TGTGCCAGCAGCGAAAGGGAGGGGGGGATCACAGATACGCAGTATTTT. The encoded protein is CASSEREGGITDTQYF.

This rearrangement joins TRBV19 to TRBJ2-1, with a tentative D call TRBD2 (5 bases). The CDR3 is 13 residues long. Germline V gene sequence: CDR1 LNHDA, CDR2 SQIVND (reference sequence). Trimming shortened V by 3 bases and J by 6 bases, and 9 bases separated the two germline ends. CDR3 coding DNA: TGTGCCAGTAGTATCCCGGGGTTCAATGAGCAGTTCTTC. This encodes CASSIPGFNEQFF.

A remark on this clonotype: A junction boundary mismatches the germline segment, possibly from a read error. The chain joins TRBV27 to TRBJ1-1; 7 bases map to TRBD1. There are 12 residues in the CDR3. Germline assignment: CDR1 MNHEY and CDR2 SMNVEV (reference sequence). The DNA of the CDR3 is TGTGCCAACAGTCACCTCACAGGGGACGCTTTCTTT. As protein: CANSHLTGDAFF.

This clonotype was recorded many times. V and J are TRBV6-5 and TRBJ2-2; TRBD2 might be the D (5 bases). CDR1 MNHEY and CDR2 SVGAGI come from the germline V gene. V dropped 6 bases and J dropped 5 bases, with 10 bases sitting between them. This CDR3 is built from 13 residues. CDR3 residues: CASSYSGTGELFF. The CDR3 DNA is TGTGCCAGCAGCTATTCGGGAACCGGGGAGCTGTTTTTT.

The chain is built from TRBV29-1 and TRBJ2-7; tentative D call: TRBD1 (5 bases). Germline CDR1 and CDR2: SQVTM and ANQGSEA. This CDR3 comprises 12 residues. Trimming removed 4 bases at V and 6 bases at J, with 13 bases between. CDR3 nucleotide sequence: TGCAGCGTTGCGCAGGGAAGGGGCGAGCAGTACGTC. This translates into CSVAQGRGEQYV.